This TCR beta chain was recovered during a study of beta chain features in type 1 diabetes. Reverse transcribing all isolated RNA meant expressed TCRB transcripts were sequenced. Generated by immunoSEQ multiplex PCR, the TCRdb table keeps only in-frame clones and is missing some. The sample shows more than 150,000 clones, approximately 8.7% of them seen only once. Germline assignment: CDR1 MGHRA and CDR2 YSYEKL. The CDR3 has 13 residues. Trimming cost V 1 base and J 4 bases, with 8 bases left between them. This clone was counted ten times or more. Its target is not known. General study results and limits: In every one of the four CD4+ subsets, TCRB CDR3s were moderately but significantly shorter in Type 1 diabetes patients.

What was sequenced was central memory CD4+ T cells from blood. V usage is TRBV4-1 and J usage is TRBJ2-7; D unclear. The receptor comes from a young woman with type 1 diabetes. CDR3 protein: CASSQGREYEQYF. CDR3 DNA: TGCGCCAGCAGCCAAGGTCGAGAGTACGAGCAGTACTTC.